This T cell receptor beta chain originates from a study of blood T cell repertoires in COVID-19. Study overall: Material from acute and convalescent COVID-19 was sourced from the United States, Italy and Spain. T cells, B-cell-depleted T cells, or PBMCs provided the cDNA or gDNA that served as material.

How the authors handled the data: Reference gene primer amplification yielded estimated nucleated cell counts. TCRdb's table, derived via immunoSEQ multiplex PCR, lists solely in-frame clones and lacks some. V, J and clone size were drawn from that table, and D and trimming were deduced from the DNA. This repertoire shows approximately 240,000 clones, 70% to 90% found once; its top ten account for 2.9%. Sequenced material: peripheral blood. This sequence was found in a man aged 45-60 years who had recovered from COVID-19.

The CDR3 here is CASSFGVSGYEQYF. The CDR3 nucleotides are TGTGCCAGCAGCTTCGGTGTTAGCGGCTACGAGCAGTACTTC. The chain combines TRBV5-6 with TRBJ2-7; a weak D match, TRBD2 (6 bases). Trimming took off 2 bases at V and 3 bases at J, with 12 bases between the two ends. Germline CDR1 and CDR2: SGHDT and YYEEEE. This CDR3 is 14 amino acids long.